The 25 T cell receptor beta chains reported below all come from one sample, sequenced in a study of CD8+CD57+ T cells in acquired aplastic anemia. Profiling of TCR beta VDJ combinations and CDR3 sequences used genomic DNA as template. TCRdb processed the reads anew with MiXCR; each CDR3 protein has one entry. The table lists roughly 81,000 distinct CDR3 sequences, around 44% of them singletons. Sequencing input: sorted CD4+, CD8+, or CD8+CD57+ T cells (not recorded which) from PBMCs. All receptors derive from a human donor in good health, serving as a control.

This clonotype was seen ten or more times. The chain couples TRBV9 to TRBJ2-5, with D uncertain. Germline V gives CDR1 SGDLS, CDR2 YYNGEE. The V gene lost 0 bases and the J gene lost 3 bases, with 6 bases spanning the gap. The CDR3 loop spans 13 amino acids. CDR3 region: CASSVGGEETQYF. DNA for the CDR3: TGTGCCAGCAGCGTAGGTGGGGAAGAGACCCAGTACTTC.

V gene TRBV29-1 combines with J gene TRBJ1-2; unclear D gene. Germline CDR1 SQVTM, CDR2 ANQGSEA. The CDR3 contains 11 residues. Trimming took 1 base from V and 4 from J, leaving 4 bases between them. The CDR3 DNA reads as TGCAGCGTTGAAGGGTCCTATGGCTACACCTTC. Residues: CSVEGSYGYTF.

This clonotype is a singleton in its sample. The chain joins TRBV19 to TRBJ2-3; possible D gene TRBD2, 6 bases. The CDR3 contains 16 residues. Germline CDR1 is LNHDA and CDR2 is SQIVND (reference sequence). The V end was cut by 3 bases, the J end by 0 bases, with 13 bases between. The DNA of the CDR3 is TGTGCCAGTAGTATGTTGGGACTCGCTAGCACAGATACGCAGTATTTT. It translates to CASSMLGLASTDTQYF. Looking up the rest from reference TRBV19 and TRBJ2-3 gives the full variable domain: DGGITQSPKYLFRKEGQNVTLSCEQNLNHDAMYWYRQDPGQGLRLIYYSQIVNDFQKGDIAEGYSVSREKKESFPLTVTSAQKNPTAFYLCASSMLGLASTDTQYFGPGTRLTVL.

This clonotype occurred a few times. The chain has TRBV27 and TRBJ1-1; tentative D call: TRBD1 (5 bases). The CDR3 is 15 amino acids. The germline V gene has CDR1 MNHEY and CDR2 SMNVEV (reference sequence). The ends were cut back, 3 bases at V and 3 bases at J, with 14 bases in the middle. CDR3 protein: CASSFRGFAHTEAFF. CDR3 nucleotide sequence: TGTGCCAGCAGTTTCCGGGGGTTCGCGCACACTGAAGCTTTCTTT.

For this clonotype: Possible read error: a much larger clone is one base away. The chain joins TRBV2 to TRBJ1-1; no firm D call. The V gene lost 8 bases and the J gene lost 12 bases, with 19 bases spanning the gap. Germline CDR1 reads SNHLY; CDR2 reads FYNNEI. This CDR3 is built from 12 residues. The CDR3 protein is CASRLAWSDPFF. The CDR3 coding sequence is TGTGCCAGCCGTTTAGCGTGGTCCGACCCTTTCTTT.

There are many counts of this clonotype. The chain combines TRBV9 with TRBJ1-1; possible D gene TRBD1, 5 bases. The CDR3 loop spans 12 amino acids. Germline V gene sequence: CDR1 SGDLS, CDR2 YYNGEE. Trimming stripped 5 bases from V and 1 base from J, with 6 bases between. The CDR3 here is CASRDKNTEAFF. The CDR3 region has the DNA TGTGCCAGCAGGGACAAGAACACTGAAGCTTTCTTT. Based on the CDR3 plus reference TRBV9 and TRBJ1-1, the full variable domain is DSGVTQTPKHLITATGQRVTLRCSPRSGDLSVYWYQQSLDQGLQFLIQYYNGEERAKGNILERFSAQQFPDLHSELNLSSLELGDSALYFCASRDKNTEAFFGQGTRLTVV.

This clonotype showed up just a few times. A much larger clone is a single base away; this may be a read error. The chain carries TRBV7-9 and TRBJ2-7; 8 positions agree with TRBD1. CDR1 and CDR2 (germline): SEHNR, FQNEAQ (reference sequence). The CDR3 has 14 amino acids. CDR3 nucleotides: TGTGCCGGCAGCCGGACAGGGATTGTCCACGAGCAGTACTTC. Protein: CAGSRTGIVHEQYF.

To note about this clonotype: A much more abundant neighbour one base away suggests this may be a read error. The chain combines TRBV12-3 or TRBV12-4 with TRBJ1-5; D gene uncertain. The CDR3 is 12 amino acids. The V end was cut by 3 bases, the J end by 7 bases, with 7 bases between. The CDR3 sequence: CASSFVSQPQHF. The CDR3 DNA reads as TGTGCCAGCAGTTTTGTGTCGCAGCCCCAGCATTTT.

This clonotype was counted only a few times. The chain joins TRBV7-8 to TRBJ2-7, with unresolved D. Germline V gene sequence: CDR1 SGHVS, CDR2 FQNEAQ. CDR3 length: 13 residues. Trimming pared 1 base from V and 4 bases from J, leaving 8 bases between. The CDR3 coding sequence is TGTGCCAGCAGCTTAGACGCGTCTTACGAGCAGTACTTC. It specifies CASSLDASYEQYF. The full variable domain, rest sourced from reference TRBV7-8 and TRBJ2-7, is GAGVSQSPRYKVAKRGQDVALRCDPISGHVSLFWYQQALGQGPEFLTYFQNEAQLDKSGLPSDRFFAERPEGSVSTLKIQRTQQEDSAVYLCASSLDASYEQYFGPGTRLTVT.

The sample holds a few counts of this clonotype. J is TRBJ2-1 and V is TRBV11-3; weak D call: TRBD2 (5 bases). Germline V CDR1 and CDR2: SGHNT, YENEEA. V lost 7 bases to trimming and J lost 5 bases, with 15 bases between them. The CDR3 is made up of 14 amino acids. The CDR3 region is CASTFNAGHNEQFF. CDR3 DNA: TGTGCCAGCACCTTCAACGCGGGCCACAATGAGCAGTTCTTC.

The CDR3: CATSDFSQPQHF. CDR3 in DNA: TGTGCCACCAGTGATTTCAGTCAGCCCCAGCATTTT. The chain uses TRBV24-1 and TRBJ1-5; D call uncertain. The CDR3 contains 12 residues. The germline V gene encodes CDR1 KGHDR and CDR2 SFDVKD. V was cut by 1 base and J by 6 bases, with 3 bases left in between.

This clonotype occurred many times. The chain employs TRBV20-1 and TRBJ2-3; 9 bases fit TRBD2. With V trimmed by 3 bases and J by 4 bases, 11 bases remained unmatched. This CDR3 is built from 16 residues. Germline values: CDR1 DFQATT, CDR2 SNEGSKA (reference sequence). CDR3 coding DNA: TGCAGTGCTAGCTCTGGGCTAGCGGGATCTGCAGATACGCAGTATTTT. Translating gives CSASSGLAGSADTQYF.

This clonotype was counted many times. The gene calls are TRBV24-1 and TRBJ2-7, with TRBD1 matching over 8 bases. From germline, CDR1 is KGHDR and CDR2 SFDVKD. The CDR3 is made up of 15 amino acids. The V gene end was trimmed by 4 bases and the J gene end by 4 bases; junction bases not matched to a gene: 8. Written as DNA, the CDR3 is TGTGCCACCAGTGACCCCCGGACAGGGAGATACGAGCAGTACTTC. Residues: CATSDPRTGRYEQYF.

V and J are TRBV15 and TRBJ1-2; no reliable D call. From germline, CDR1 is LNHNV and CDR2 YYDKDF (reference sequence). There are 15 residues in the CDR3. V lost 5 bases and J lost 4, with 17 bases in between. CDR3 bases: TGTGCCACCAGCTCGGCCGAGGGTAGGCGCTATGGCTACACCTTC. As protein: CATSSAEGRRYGYTF. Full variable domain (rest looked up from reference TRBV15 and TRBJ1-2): DAMVIQNPRYQVTQFGKPVTLSCSQTLNHNVMYWYQQKSSQAPKLLFHYYDKDFNNEADTPDNFQSRRPNTSFCFLDIRSPGLGDTAMYLCATSSAEGRRYGYTFGSGTRLTVV.

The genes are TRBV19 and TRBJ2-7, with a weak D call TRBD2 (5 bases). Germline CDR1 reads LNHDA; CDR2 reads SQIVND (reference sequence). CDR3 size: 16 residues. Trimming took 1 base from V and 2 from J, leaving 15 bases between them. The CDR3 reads CASSIGHGRETYEQYF. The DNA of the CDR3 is TGTGCCAGTAGTATAGGGCACGGACGGGAAACCTACGAGCAGTACTTC.

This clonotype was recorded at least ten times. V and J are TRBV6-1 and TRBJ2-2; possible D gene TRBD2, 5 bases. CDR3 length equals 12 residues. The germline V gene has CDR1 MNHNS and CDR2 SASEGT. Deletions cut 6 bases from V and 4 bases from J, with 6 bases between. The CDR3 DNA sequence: TGTGCCAGCAGCGAGGGCACCGGGGAGCTGTTTTTT. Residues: CASSEGTGELFF.

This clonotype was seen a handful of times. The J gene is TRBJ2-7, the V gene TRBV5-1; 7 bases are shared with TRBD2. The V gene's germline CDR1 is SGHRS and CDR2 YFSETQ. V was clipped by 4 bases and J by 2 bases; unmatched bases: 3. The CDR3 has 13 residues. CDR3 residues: CASSGGETYEQYF. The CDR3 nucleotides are TGCGCCAGCAGCGGGGGGGAAACCTACGAGCAGTACTTC.

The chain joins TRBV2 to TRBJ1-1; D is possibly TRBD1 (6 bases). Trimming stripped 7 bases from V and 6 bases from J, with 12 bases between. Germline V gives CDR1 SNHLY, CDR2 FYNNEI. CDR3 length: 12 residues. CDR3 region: CASNQGWSEAFF. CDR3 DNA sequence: TGTGCCAGCAATCAGGGGTGGTCTGAAGCTTTCTTT.

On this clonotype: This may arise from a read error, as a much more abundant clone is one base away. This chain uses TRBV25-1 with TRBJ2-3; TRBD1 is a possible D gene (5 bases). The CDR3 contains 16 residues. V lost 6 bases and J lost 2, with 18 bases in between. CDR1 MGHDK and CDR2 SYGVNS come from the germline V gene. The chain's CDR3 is CASSVDWGPDTDTQYF. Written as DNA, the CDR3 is TGTGCCAGCAGCGTAGACTGGGGCCCCGACACAGATACGCAGTATTTT. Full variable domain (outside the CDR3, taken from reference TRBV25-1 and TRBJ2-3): EADIYQTPRYLVIGTGKKITLECSQTMGHDKMYWYQQDPGMELHLIHYSYGVNSTEKGDLSSESTVSRIRTEHFPLTLESARPSHTSQYLCASSVDWGPDTDTQYFGPGTRLTVL.

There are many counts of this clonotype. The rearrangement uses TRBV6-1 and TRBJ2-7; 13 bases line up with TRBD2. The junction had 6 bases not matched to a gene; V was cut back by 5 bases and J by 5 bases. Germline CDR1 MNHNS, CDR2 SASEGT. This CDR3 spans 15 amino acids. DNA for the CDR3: TGTGCCAGCAGTAACGGACTAGCGGGAGCAAACGAGCAGTACTTC. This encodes CASSNGLAGANEQYF.

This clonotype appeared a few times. CDR3 DNA sequence: TGTGCCATCAGTGAAGCAGGGGGAGGTCGGGAAGCTTTCTTT. This translates into CAISEAGGGREAFF. The V call is TRBV10-3, the J call TRBJ1-1; the match to TRBD1 covers 7 bases. The CDR3 length is 14 residues. Germline loops: CDR1 ENHRY, CDR2 SYGVKD. The ends lost 3 bases at V and 8 bases at J; junction bases unmatched: 9.

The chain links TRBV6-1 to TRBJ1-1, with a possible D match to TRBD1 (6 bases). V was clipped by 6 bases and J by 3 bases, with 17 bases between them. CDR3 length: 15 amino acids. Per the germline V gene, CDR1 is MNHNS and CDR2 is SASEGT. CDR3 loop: CASRWNTAGDTEAFF. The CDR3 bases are TGTGCCAGCAGATGGAACACCGCAGGGGACACTGAAGCTTTCTTT.

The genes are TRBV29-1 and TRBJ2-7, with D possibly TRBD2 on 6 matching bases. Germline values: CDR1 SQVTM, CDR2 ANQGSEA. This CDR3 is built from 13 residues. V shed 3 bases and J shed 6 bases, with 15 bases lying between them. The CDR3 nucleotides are TGCAGCGTTGAGGCTAGCGCGTTCGGCGAGCAGTACTTC. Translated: CSVEASAFGEQYF.

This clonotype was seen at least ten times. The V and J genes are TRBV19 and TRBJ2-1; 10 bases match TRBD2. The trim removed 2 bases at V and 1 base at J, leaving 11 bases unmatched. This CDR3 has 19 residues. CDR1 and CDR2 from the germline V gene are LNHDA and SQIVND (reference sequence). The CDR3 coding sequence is TGTGCCAGTAGTATAAACCCTAGCGGGAGACCCACATCCTACAATGAGCAGTTCTTC. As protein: CASSINPSGRPTSYNEQFF.

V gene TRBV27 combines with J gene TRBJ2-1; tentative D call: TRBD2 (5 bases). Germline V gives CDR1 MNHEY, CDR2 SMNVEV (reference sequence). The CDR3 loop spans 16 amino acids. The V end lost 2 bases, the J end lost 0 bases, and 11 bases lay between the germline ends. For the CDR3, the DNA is TGTGCCAGCAGTTTACTAGCTCCGAGCTCCTACAATGAGCAGTTCTTC. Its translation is CASSLLAPSSYNEQFF.